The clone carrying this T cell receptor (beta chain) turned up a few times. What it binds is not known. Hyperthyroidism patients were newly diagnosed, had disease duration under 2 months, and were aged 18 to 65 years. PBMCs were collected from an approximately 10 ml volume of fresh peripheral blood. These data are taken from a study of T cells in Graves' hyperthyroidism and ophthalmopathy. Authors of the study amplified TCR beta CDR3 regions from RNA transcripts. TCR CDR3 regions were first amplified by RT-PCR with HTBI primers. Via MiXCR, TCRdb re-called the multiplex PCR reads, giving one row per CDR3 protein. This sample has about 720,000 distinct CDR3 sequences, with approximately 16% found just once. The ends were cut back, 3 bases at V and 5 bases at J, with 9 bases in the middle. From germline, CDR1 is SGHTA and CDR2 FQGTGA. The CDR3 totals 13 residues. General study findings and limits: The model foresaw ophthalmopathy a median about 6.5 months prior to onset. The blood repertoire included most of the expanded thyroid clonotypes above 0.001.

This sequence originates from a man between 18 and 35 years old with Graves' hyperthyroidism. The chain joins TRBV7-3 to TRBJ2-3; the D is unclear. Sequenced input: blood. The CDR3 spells CASSFGPRDTQYF. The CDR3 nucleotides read TGTGCCAGCAGCTTTGGCCCCAGAGATACGCAGTATTTT.